The sample holds a few counts of the clone carrying this T cell receptor (beta chain). Its antigen is not known. TCRdb reanalysed the 5' RACE reads using MiXCR and keeps one entry per CDR3 protein. The repertoire includes approximately 630,000 distinct CDR3 sequences, about 7% of them detected once, and 1.5% to 2% sits in the top ten. This entry belongs to a study of identical twins. Study-level points and caveats: Findings came from cross-sectional statistics, without long-term follow-up of donors. Models predicted too little out-of-frame TCR alpha sharing in monozygotic twins. Insertions ran lower in abundant cord blood beta clonotypes, though not in memory repertoires.

Germline values: CDR1 SEHNR, CDR2 FQNEAQ (reference sequence). Trimming removed 5 bases at V and 9 bases at J, with 17 bases between. There are 15 residues in the CDR3. The data were also submitted as part of a second study, on yellow fever vaccine responses in identical twins.

Sequencing was performed on PBMCs. The chain couples TRBV7-9 to TRBJ1-6; D is perhaps TRBD1 (5 bases). This TCR derives from a woman younger than 35 in good health. The chain's CDR3 is CASSATGTTVSPLHF. The CDR3 DNA is TGTGCCAGCAGCGCAACCGGGACGACGGTTTCACCCCTCCACTTT.